This T cell receptor (beta chain) was profiled in a study of shared clonotypes between healthy human individuals (dated by TCRdb to 2018 to 2021). Looking at the study overall: The cohort comprised a couple of women and three men aged 18 to 49 years. Blood TCR repertoires of about 5 healthy adults were deeply sequenced to estimate repertoire size and the extent of clonotype sharing between individuals. To increase sequencing depth and limit assay-specific biases, different laboratories used diverse techniques to prepare libraries and sequence TCR repertoires. For each donor, CD4 naive and CD4 memory were each given three plates, CD8 naive was given two plates, and CD8 memory was given one plate. Per donor, leukapheresis produced somewhere between about 0.85 and 9.5 billion PBMCs. What the research found in general, with its limitations: Sharing across a few donors was observed for about 5% of naive CD4, under 4% of naive CD8, over 2% of memory CD4, and roughly 0.4% of memory CD8 clonotypes. Naive subsets generally had larger estimated clonotype richness than memory subsets. Incomplete sequencing was indicated by rarefaction of sorted-subset datasets, despite the large sequencing depth. Pairwise subsampling led to the expectation that sequencing depth would affect the degree of clonotype sharing among donors. The genetic and exposure-history diversity represented was limited by the small number of donors. Only blood was sampled, and tissue TCR repertoires likely differ from those in blood. Higher generation probabilities were observed for clonotypes shared by all four sorted-subset donors than for non-shared clonotypes.

Using the deep immunoSEQ assay, multiplex PCR amplified TCR CDR3 regions from genomic DNA. Extracted genomic DNA from each cell subset was distributed evenly across all wells of several immunoSEQ 96-well plates, and each plate was treated as a replicate. For sorted subsets, around 0.2 ug of genomic DNA, equivalent to roughly 30,000 T cell genomes, went into each replicate PCR. Purified libraries were quantified with a Qubit 3.0 fluorometer, sized on a Bioanalyzer 2100, and re-quantified with the KAPA Library Quantification kit. A separate single-read 150-cycle Illumina NextSeq 550 flow cell was used to sequence each immunoSEQ 96-well plate. Per the authors' processing: Because the immunoSEQ output held only junctional sequences and lacked quality scores, the filtering could not match the filtering applied to full-length reads. To assign V/J genes and CDR3, sequences were annotated against IMGT germline references using PyIR, a Python wrapper for IgBLAST v1.9. Reads with weak V/J assignments (E-value above 1e-6), missing CDR3, stop codons, out-of-frame junctions, or ambiguous translated residues were removed. V3J clonotypes were defined as sequences sharing an identical inferred V gene, J gene, and CDR3 amino acid sequence. Percentage overlap between repertoires was computed as shared unique clonotypes divided by the size of the smaller repertoire. Richness of each repertoire was evaluated using RTK rarefaction, the Chao1 estimator, and Recon v2.1 estimates of unobserved clonotypes. Generation probabilities for all TCRbeta clonotypes obtained by the gDNA method from a handful of donors were computed using OLGA. TCRdb carries this immuneACCESS record with in-frame sequences only. Its versions omit some clonotypes, under half of them owing to an unresolved V gene in the studies checked, with the rest unexplained. From that table come the V and J calls and clone size; the DNA was used to work out D and trimming. The sample profile shows approximately 2.5 million clones; approximately 93% of them were found once. The top ten hold around 0.4% of the sample.

A note on this clone: Its antigen has not been determined. No base quality information exists; no much larger clone differs at one position.

Trimmed from V: 4 bases; trimmed from J: 4 bases; junction bases lacking a gene match: 7. CDR1 and CDR2, per the germline V gene (reference sequence), are SGHNT and YYREEE. Including the terminal cysteine and phenylalanine, the CDR3 comprises 15 residues. The read is trimmed to its CDR3 DNA, 45 bases read in frame from base 1. The donors were healthy, HIV-negative adults with no recently reported acute infections or vaccinations. All donors were Caucasian adults living in Nashville, Tennessee, USA. Magnetic negative selection was used to enrich CD4+ T cells, after which naive cells were positively selected on CD45RA and the negative fraction became the memory subset. After blood collection by leukapheresis, PBMCs were isolated using Ficoll-Histopaque density gradient centrifugation and then cryopreserved in the vapor phase of liquid nitrogen. Analytical flow cytometry was used to check the purity and quantity of each magnetically sorted T cell population. Genomic DNA was isolated from each sorted fraction and quantified by UV absorbance on a Nanodrop 2000c.

The receptor comes from a man younger than 35 in good health. Some clones in this sample may be carry-over from other donors' samples. The specimen sequenced was naive CD4+ T cells from PBMCs. Explained via the paper, the cell subset or site label denotes: CD45RA+ positively selected. The V gene is TRBV5-4 and the J gene is TRBJ2-1; 8 of the junction bases match TRBD2. The nucleotides read TGTGCCAGCAGCACCGGGACTAGTTCTTACAATGAGCAGTTCTTC. Translated, this is CASSTGTSSYNEQFF.